The 21 T cell receptor beta chains in this list originate from one sample, sequenced in a study of T cell responses to AZD1222 COVID-19 vaccine. The protocol was immunoSEQ multiplex PCR, while the TCRdb copy is restricted to in-frame clones and leaves out a portion. This table holds tens of thousands of clones, around 90% found once. The specimen was peripheral blood, collected on day 0 of MenACWY control vaccination. These receptors were taken from an adult in good health.

In its sample, this clone is medium-sized. The genes are TRBV3-1 (or the pseudogene TRBV3-2) and TRBJ2-4; no clear D. The CDR3 contains 14 residues. Between the trimmed V and J ends, which lost 0 bases and 7 bases, there was a span of 10 bases. Germline V lookup: CDR1 LGHDT, CDR2 YNNKEL (reference sequence). This CDR3 reads CASSQEELGNIQYF. CDR3 DNA sequence: TGTGCCAGCAGCCAAGAGGAACTTGGGAACATTCAGTACTTC.

The rearrangement links TRBV7-2 to TRBJ2-3; D is possibly TRBD2 (6 bases). V was pared by 5 bases and J by 2 bases, with 11 bases between. Germline V gene data show CDR1 as SGHTA and CDR2 as FQGNSA. The CDR3 sequence is 14 residues long. DNA for the CDR3: TGTGCCAGCAGCCCAGCGGGCCACACAGATACGCAGTATTTT. Translation: CASSPAGHTDTQYF.

This chain joins TRBV27 and TRBJ2-7; D is perhaps TRBD2 (6 bases). Trimming shortened V by 7 bases and J by 3 bases, and 13 bases separated the two germline ends. Germline assignment: CDR1 MNHEY and CDR2 SMNVEV (reference sequence). This CDR3 contains 13 residues. In DNA form, the CDR3 reads TGTGCCAGCAAAAGGGGAGGAAGCTACGAGCAGTACTTC. This gives the protein CASKRGGSYEQYF.

The chain recombines TRBV5-4 with TRBJ1-3; 8 bases agree with TRBD1. Trimming took 5 bases from V and 5 from J; bases not matched to a gene: 6. CDR3 size: 14 residues. Germline CDR1 SGHNT, CDR2 YYREEE (reference sequence). CDR3 coding DNA: TGTGCCAGCAGTCCCGGACAGGGACGAAACACCATATATTTT. Amino acids: CASSPGQGRNTIYF.

The genes are TRBV19 and TRBJ2-2; possible D gene TRBD1, 6 bases. The CDR3 contains 18 residues. Germline V gene lookup returns CDR1 LNHDA and CDR2 SQIVND (reference sequence). V lost 5 bases and J lost 1, with 20 bases in between. The CDR3 DNA is TGTGCCAGTAGTCAACAAAAAACAGGGACGGGGAACACCGGGGAGCTGTTTTTT. This sequence encodes CASSQQKTGTGNTGELFF.

This clone was seen ten or more times. The J gene is TRBJ2-2, the V gene TRBV9; tentatively, D is TRBD2 (6 bases). This CDR3 is 15 amino acids long. The V gene lost 4 bases and the J gene lost 5 bases, with 15 bases spanning the gap. CDR1 and CDR2 from the germline V gene are SGDLS and YYNGEE. CDR3 protein: CASSPRERSTGELFF. For the CDR3, the DNA is TGTGCCAGCAGCCCCCGGGAGCGCTCTACCGGGGAGCTGTTTTTT.

This chain links TRBV28 with TRBJ2-7; 8 bases map to TRBD1. Trimming removed 6 bases from V and 3 bases from J; junction bases left unmatched: 7. Looked up from germline, CDR1 is MDHEN and CDR2 is SYDVKM. The CDR3 consists of 14 residues. CDR3 amino acids: CASRHDRGRYEQYF. CDR3 in DNA: TGTGCCAGCAGACATGACAGGGGCCGCTACGAGCAGTACTTC. Based on the CDR3 plus reference TRBV28 and TRBJ2-7, the full variable domain is DVKVTQSSRYLVKRTGEKVFLECVQDMDHENMFWYRQDPGLGLRLIYFSYDVKMKEKGDIPEGYSVSREKKERFSLILESASTNQTSMYLCASRHDRGRYEQYFGPGTRLTVT.

The chain carries TRBV24-1 and TRBJ2-5; D is undetermined. The CDR3 consists of 12 residues. The germline V and J ends were trimmed by 0 bases and 4 bases, with 2 bases remaining between them. Looked up from germline, CDR1 is KGHDR and CDR2 is SFDVKD. DNA of the CDR3: TGTGCCACCAGTGATTTGGGAGAGACCCAGTACTTC. It specifies CATSDLGETQYF.

The V and J genes are TRBV10-2 and TRBJ2-1, with D uncertain. This CDR3 has 13 residues. Trimming removed 4 bases at V and 7 bases at J, with 11 bases between. The germline V gene encodes CDR1 WSHSY and CDR2 SAAADI. The CDR3 DNA is TGCGCCAGCAGTGGTGGCGCAGAAAATGAGCAGTTCTTC. As protein: CASSGGAENEQFF.

This chain uses TRBV6-2 or TRBV6-3 with TRBJ1-2; the D is unclear. The V gene's germline CDR1 is MNHEY and CDR2 SVGEGT. The CDR3 has 14 residues. Trimming took off 7 bases at V and 8 bases at J, with 20 bases between the two ends. The CDR3 coding sequence is TGTGCCAGCAACCCCGGGAGGCCCGGGCTAGGCTACACCTTC. This codes for CASNPGRPGLGYTF.

The CDR3 region has the DNA TGTGCCAGCAGTGTCACGTCTAGCGGGAACACAGATACGCAGTATTTT. Protein sequence: CASSVTSSGNTDTQYF. The chain carries TRBV2 and TRBJ2-3; TRBD2 agrees at 9 bases. Trimming cost V 4 bases and J 2 bases; bases outside gene matches: 7. Per the germline V gene, CDR1 is SNHLY and CDR2 is FYNNEI. This CDR3 is 16 amino acids long.

This chain uses TRBV2 with TRBJ2-7; maybe TRBD1 (6 bases). This CDR3 spans 13 amino acids. V lost 9 bases and J lost 0, with 12 bases in between. Germline V CDR1 and CDR2: SNHLY, FYNNEI. CDR3 protein: CARRGQSSYEQYF. The CDR3 DNA sequence: TGTGCCAGACGGGGACAAAGCTCCTACGAGCAGTACTTC. Together with reference TRBV2 and TRBJ2-7, the CDR3 gives the full variable domain: EPEVTQTPSHQVTQMGQEVILRCVPISNHLYFYWYRQILGQKVEFLVSFYNNEISEKSEIFDDQFSVERPDGSNFTLKIRSTKLEDSAMYFCARRGQSSYEQYFGPGTRLTVT.

This clone was recorded once. The V gene is TRBV28, the J gene TRBJ1-5; D may be TRBD1 (6 bases). Trimming removed 4 bases from V and 7 bases from J, with 17 bases in between. Germline V gene sequence: CDR1 MDHEN, CDR2 SYDVKM. The CDR3 contains 15 residues. CDR3 sequence reads: CASSWEQGTEQPQHF. The DNA of the CDR3 is TGTGCCAGCAGTTGGGAACAGGGAACGGAACAGCCCCAGCATTTT.

This rearrangement joins TRBV28 to TRBJ1-1, with no clear D. Germline values: CDR1 MDHEN, CDR2 SYDVKM. The ends were cut back, 6 bases at V and 7 bases at J, with 9 bases in the middle. This CDR3 has 11 residues. This CDR3 reads CASSLALEAFF. The CDR3 DNA sequence: TGTGCCAGCAGCTTAGCACTTGAAGCTTTCTTT.

The gene calls are TRBV13 and TRBJ1-2; D unclear. Trimming removed 0 bases at V and 8 bases at J, with 4 bases between. CDR1 is PRHDT, CDR2 FYEKMQ, per germline (reference sequence). CDR3 length equals 11 residues. The DNA of the CDR3 is TGTGCCAGCAGCTTAGGGGTCGGCTACACCTTC. Protein sequence: CASSLGVGYTF.

The chain is built from TRBV18 and TRBJ2-7; weak D call: TRBD2 (6 bases). Germline V lookup: CDR1 KGHSH, CDR2 LQKENI. CDR3 length equals 15 residues. Trimming left V 0 bases short and J 2 bases short, with 11 bases between. The CDR3 DNA follows: TGTGCCAGCTCACCACCGGGAGGCCAGACCTACGAGCAGTACTTC. Protein sequence: CASSPPGGQTYEQYF.

The genes are TRBV6-5 and TRBJ1-5; D perhaps matches TRBD1 (6 bases). The germline gives CDR1 MNHEY, CDR2 SVGAGI. The V and J ends lost 7 bases and 7 bases respectively, with 14 bases between them. The CDR3 length is 13 residues. CDR3 bases: TGTGCCAGCACTACAGGGACTTGGCAGCCCCAGCATTTT. Its translation: CASTTGTWQPQHF.

This sequence joins TRBV21-1 and TRBJ2-4; no DNA check was done on the table's D call, TRBD2. TRBV21-1 is marked as a pseudogene. The CDR3 covers 16 residues. The CDR3 spells CASSKNRGTVKNIQYF. CDR3 DNA sequence: TGTGCCAGCAGCAAAAACCGGGGAACGGTCAAAAACATTCAGTACTTC.

J is TRBJ1-1 and V is TRBV29-1; D ambiguous. Trimming cost V 2 bases and J 4 bases, with 11 bases left between them. This CDR3 region has 13 residues. Germline CDR1 reads SQVTM; CDR2 reads ANQGSEA. The CDR3 protein is CSVESRVGTEAFF. The CDR3 bases are TGCAGCGTTGAAAGCCGAGTGGGCACTGAAGCTTTCTTT.

The chain is built from TRBV7-2 and TRBJ2-5, with 8 bases identical to TRBD1. Germline CDR1 SGHTA, CDR2 FQGNSA. V lost 11 bases, J lost 5 bases, and 10 bases stayed unmatched. The CDR3 consists of 13 residues. The CDR3 reads CAYRQGLGETQYF. The CDR3 DNA follows: TGTGCCTACCGACAGGGGCTGGGCGAGACCCAGTACTTC.

The chain employs TRBV5-1 and TRBJ2-3; D unresolved. V lost 7 bases and J 1 base, leaving 7 bases between the germline ends. Germline V CDR1 and CDR2: SGHRS, YFSETQ. The CDR3 totals 12 residues. CDR3 DNA: TGCGCCAGCCTGGGTGGCACAGATACGCAGTATTTT. Translated, it gives CASLGGTDTQYF.